The 8 T cell receptor beta chains below come from one sample, sequenced in a study of cytomegalovirus exposure and HLA in healthy donors. A multiplex PCR was run with 60 Vbeta primers and 13 Jbeta primers. Measured with immunoSEQ multiplex PCR; TCRdb has only the in-frame clones, and not every one. Of over 80,000 clones detected, roughly 80% appear once; the ten largest clones hold over 15%. The sample consisted of PBMCs. The receptors shown here come from a man between 60 and 75 years old in good health and CMV-seropositive.

V usage is TRBV5-4 and J usage is TRBJ2-7, with 7 positions matching TRBD1. With 4 bases clipped from V and 2 bases from J, the junction kept 9 bases outside the gene matches. The CDR3 extends over 15 amino acids. The germline CDR1 and CDR2 sequences are SGHNT and YYREEE (reference sequence). CDR3 amino acids: CASSQDPTGAYEQYF. The CDR3 nucleotides are TGTGCCAGCAGCCAAGATCCTACAGGGGCCTACGAGCAGTACTTC.

V usage is TRBV5-4 and J usage is TRBJ2-3, with 12 bases lining up with TRBD2. J was trimmed by 0 bases and V by 4 bases; bases with no gene match: 3. This CDR3 region has 16 residues. The germline CDR1 and CDR2 sequences are SGHNT and YYREEE (reference sequence). CDR3 DNA sequence: TGTGCCAGCAGCCTAGGACTAGCGGGGAGCACAGATACGCAGTATTTT. Translation: CASSLGLAGSTDTQYF.

This clone appeared a few times. The chain links TRBV5-1 to TRBJ1-5; D might be TRBD1 (6 bases). The CDR3 has 14 residues. In germline, CDR1 is SGHRS, CDR2 YFSETQ. Trimming took off 4 bases at V and 5 bases at J, with 13 bases between the two ends. The CDR3 nucleotides are TGCGCCAGCAGCCCACAGGGTAGGTATCAGCCCCAGCATTTT. Translated, it gives CASSPQGRYQPQHF.

V gene TRBV11-2 combines with J gene TRBJ2-1, with 13 bases aligning to TRBD2. V was pared by 4 bases and J by 5 bases, with 8 bases of the junction left unmatched. The germline gives CDR1 SGHAT, CDR2 FQNNGV. The CDR3 runs to 17 residues. CDR3 in DNA: TGTGCCAGCAGCTCCCACGGGACTAGCGGGGTTAACAATGAGCAGTTCTTC. Its protein product is CASSSHGTSGVNNEQFF.

In nucleotides, the CDR3 is TGCGCCAGCAGCCCCGGACAGGGTAGATTAGATACGCAGTATTTT. This translates into CASSPGQGRLDTQYF. J is TRBJ2-3 and V is TRBV5-1, with TRBD1 matching over 8 bases. Per germline, CDR1 SGHRS and CDR2 YFSETQ. The CDR3 spans 15 residues. Losses at the gene ends were 4 bases for V and 5 bases for J; bases not matched to a gene: 9.

This CDR3 is CASGTGGKTYEQYF. Here the CDR3 DNA reads TGTGCCAGTGGGACAGGGGGCAAAACCTACGAGCAGTACTTC. The J gene is TRBJ2-7, the V gene TRBV19, with TRBD1 matching 12 bases. Per germline, CDR1 LNHDA and CDR2 SQIVND (reference sequence). The junction had 4 bases not matched to a gene; V was cut back by 8 bases and J by 2 bases. This CDR3 region has 14 residues.

This sequence joins TRBV18 and TRBJ2-7, with 9 bases that match TRBD2. Trimming removed 5 bases from V and 2 bases from J; junction bases left unmatched: 7. CDR3 length: 15 residues. Germline assignment: CDR1 KGHSH and CDR2 LQKENI. The CDR3 region has the DNA TGTGCCAGCTCAAGTAGCGGGGGTAATACCTACGAGCAGTACTTC. Its translation: CASSSSGGNTYEQYF.

The rearrangement links TRBV7-2 to TRBJ1-6, with a weak D call TRBD1 (6 bases). In germline, CDR1 is SGHTA, CDR2 FQGNSA. CDR3 size: 15 residues. Trimming removed 1 base at V and 9 bases at J, with 13 bases between. CDR3 in DNA: TGTGCCAGCAGCTTAGAAACAGGGCTCGGTTCACCCCTCCACTTT. Translating it yields CASSLETGLGSPLHF.